This T cell receptor beta chain came from a study of cytomegalovirus exposure and HLA in healthy donors. Study results and caveats: Within a later analysis, the majority of CMV-associated TCR beta chains appeared HLA-restricted.

As for this clone: Its target is unknown.

PCR used 60 Vbeta primers and 13 Jbeta primers. Clones were sequenced by immunoSEQ multiplex PCR, and TCRdb holds only the in-frame ones, with some missing. The repertoire holds 250,000 to 350,000 clones, with 86% as singletons. This clonotype was sampled from a man aged 35 to 55 in good health and CMV-seropositive. The source material was PBMCs.

The CDR3 bases are TGTGCCAGCAGTTTAGCCGGGACAGGGATTGAAAAACTGTTTTTT. Amino acids: CASSLAGTGIEKLFF. The chain uses TRBV28 and TRBJ1-4; TRBD1 aligns across 9 bases. The length of the CDR3 is 15 residues. Germline V CDR1 and CDR2: MDHEN, SYDVKM. With V trimmed by 2 bases and J by 7 bases, 5 bases remained unmatched.